The next 13 T cell receptor beta chains were all read from a single sample in a study of blood T cell repertoires in COVID-19. Produced via immunoSEQ multiplex PCR; TCRdb's table is partial and in-frame only. The sample records 200,000 to 250,000 clones, just over 85% being singletons. Sequences were obtained from peripheral blood. These receptor sequences come from a man under 40 who had recovered from COVID-19.

This chain connects TRBV6-5 to TRBJ2-2, with D unclear. CDR1 is MNHEY, CDR2 SVGAGI, per germline. The CDR3 is 14 amino acids. V shed 7 bases and J shed 3 bases, with 12 bases lying between them. CDR3 residues: CASTFGSYTGELFF. CDR3 DNA sequence: TGTGCCAGCACGTTCGGGTCCTACACCGGGGAGCTGTTTTTT.

The chain couples TRBV9 to TRBJ2-1; D is perhaps TRBD2 (7 bases). The CDR3 covers 16 residues. V shed 3 bases and J shed 3 bases, with 16 bases lying between them. CDR1 is SGDLS, CDR2 YYNGEE, per germline. CDR3 bases: TGTGCCAGCAGCGCGACGGGGGCTAGCGGCTACAATGAGCAGTTCTTC. Its translation is CASSATGASGYNEQFF.

This clone was counted a single time. This chain joins TRBV27 and TRBJ1-6; maybe TRBD1 (6 bases). In germline, CDR1 is MNHEY, CDR2 SMNVEV (reference sequence). The germline V and J ends were trimmed by 1 base and 8 bases, with 15 bases remaining between them. The CDR3 loop spans 16 amino acids. CDR3 loop: CASSLYPTGLDSPLHF. The CDR3 nucleotides read TGTGCCAGCAGTTTATACCCTACAGGGTTGGATTCACCCCTCCACTTT.

The rearrangement uses TRBV9 and TRBJ1-6; TRBD1 aligns across 7 bases. The ends lost 0 bases at V and 6 bases at J; junction bases unmatched: 6. The CDR3 sequence is 16 residues long. CDR1 SGDLS and CDR2 YYNGEE come from the germline V gene. The CDR3 DNA is TGTGCCAGCAGCGTAGGGCTTTCAGGGGGTAATTCACCCCTCCACTTT. As protein: CASSVGLSGGNSPLHF.

The chain combines TRBV5-8 with TRBJ2-3; tentative D call: TRBD2 (6 bases). V shed 3 bases and J shed 7 bases, with 15 bases lying between them. This CDR3 is 14 amino acids long. Germline V CDR1 and CDR2: SGHTS, YDEGEE. CDR3 residues: CASSSDGGAYTQYF. The DNA of the CDR3 is TGTGCCAGCAGCTCTGACGGGGGAGCTTATACGCAGTATTTT.

This clone has a handful of counts. The chain recombines TRBV3-1 (or the pseudogene TRBV3-2) with TRBJ1-1; possible D gene TRBD1, 5 bases. The CDR3 covers 14 residues. CDR1 LGHDT and CDR2 YNNKEL come from the germline V gene (reference sequence). V lost 3 bases and J 1 base, leaving 9 bases between the germline ends. CDR3 DNA sequence: TGTGCCAGCAGCCATCTCGGACAGAACACTGAAGCTTTCTTT. Its protein is CASSHLGQNTEAFF.

The J gene is TRBJ2-5, the V gene TRBV6-2 or TRBV6-3, with TRBD1 matching over 8 bases. The CDR3 is 17 residues long. V shed 5 bases and J 1 base; nucleotides not matched to a gene: 12. Germline V CDR1 and CDR2: MNHEY, SVGEGT. The CDR3 spells CASSPPRQGTIQETQYF. CDR3 DNA sequence: TGTGCCAGCAGTCCCCCTCGACAGGGGACCATCCAAGAGACCCAGTACTTC.

The chain employs TRBV4-1 and TRBJ1-1; the match to TRBD1 covers 9 bases. The V gene end was trimmed by 4 bases and the J gene end by 7 bases; junction bases not matched to a gene: 22. Germline V gives CDR1 MGHRA, CDR2 YSYEKL. The CDR3 sequence is 19 residues long. For the CDR3, the DNA is TGCGCCAGCAGCCTCGGGGGGGAGGGACAGGGCCTTAGGAGGGGTGAAGCTTTCTTT. Protein product: CASSLGGEGQGLRRGEAFF.

The count of this clone is one. The genes are TRBV9 and TRBJ2-3; D remains ambiguous. Germline CDR1 reads SGDLS; CDR2 reads YYNGEE. Trimming cost V 3 bases and J 3 bases, with 5 bases left between them. This CDR3 has 12 amino acids. CDR3 coding DNA: TGTGCCAGCAGCGCACAAACAGATACGCAGTATTTT. Translation gives CASSAQTDTQYF. The variable domain in full, completed from reference TRBV9 and TRBJ2-3, reads DSGVTQTPKHLITATGQRVTLRCSPRSGDLSVYWYQQSLDQGLQFLIQYYNGEERAKGNILERFSAQQFPDLHSELNLSSLELGDSALYFCASSAQTDTQYFGPGTRLTVL.

This clone was counted only a few times. Other DNA sequences in this sample translate to the same CDR3. The chain carries TRBV4-1 and TRBJ2-7; 9 nucleotides match TRBD1. Germline lookup yields CDR1 MGHRA and CDR2 YSYEKL. J was trimmed by 5 bases and V by 3 bases; bases with no gene match: 2. CDR3 length: 13 residues. Here the CDR3 reads CASSQDRGDEQYF. Written as DNA, the CDR3 is TGCGCCAGCAGCCAGGACAGGGGAGACGAGCAGTACTTC.

The chain carries TRBV6-5 and TRBJ1-2; the match to TRBD1 covers 9 bases. The germline CDR1 and CDR2 sequences are MNHEY and SVGAGI. This CDR3 is built from 14 residues. With 7 bases clipped from V and 3 bases from J, the junction kept 6 bases outside the gene matches. The DNA for the CDR3 is TGTGCCAGCAATCCGGGGGACAGGGACTATGGCTACACCTTC. This encodes CASNPGDRDYGYTF.

This clone was recorded a few times. The CDR3 protein is CASSTEGAGGRLETQYF. The CDR3 coding sequence is TGTGCCAGCAGCACCGAGGGAGCGGGGGGCAGGTTGGAGACCCAGTACTTC. The chain links TRBV5-6 to TRBJ2-5; 9 nucleotides match TRBD2. The CDR3 covers 17 residues. Looked up from germline, CDR1 is SGHDT and CDR2 is YYEEEE. V shed 4 bases and J 5 bases; nucleotides not matched to a gene: 15.

The gene calls are TRBV19 and TRBJ1-5, with 7 bases that match TRBD1. Germline-derived CDR1 and CDR2 are LNHDA and SQIVND (reference sequence). CDR3 length: 14 amino acids. V lost 6 bases to trimming and J lost 7 bases; unmatched junction nucleotides: 9. The chain's CDR3 is CASRNDREDQPQHF. For the CDR3, the DNA is TGTGCCAGTAGAAATGACAGGGAGGACCAGCCCCAGCATTTT.